The 20 T cell receptor beta chains listed next were all sequenced from one sample in a study of blood T cells in healthy people across ages. Combining a sample-barcoded 5' primer with a J-beta primer mix, a second PCR ran for 7 to 11 cycles. Via MiXCR, TCRdb re-called the 5' RACE reads, giving one row per CDR3 protein. The sample contains hundreds of thousands of distinct CDR3 sequences, around 28% of which appear only once. Sequencing input: blood. The receptors originated from a woman aged 80 or older in good health.

This sequence joins TRBV7-2 and TRBJ2-6; unclear D gene. The CDR3 runs to 15 residues. Germline CDR1 and CDR2: SGHTA and FQGNSA. The V end lost 5 bases, the J end lost 0 bases, and 8 bases lay between the germline ends. Here the CDR3 reads CASSPKVSGANVLTF. The CDR3, as DNA: TGTGCCAGCAGCCCAAAAGTCTCTGGGGCCAACGTCCTGACTTTC. Looking up the rest from reference TRBV7-2 and TRBJ2-6 gives the full variable domain: GAGVSQSPSNKVTEKGKDVELRCDPISGHTALYWYRQSLGQGLEFLIYFQGNSAPDKSGLPSDRFSAERTGGSVSTLTIQRTQQEDSAVYLCASSPKVSGANVLTFGAGSRLTVL.

A word on this clonotype: The junction shows a germline mismatch at one end, possibly a read error. The genes are TRBV7-2 and TRBJ1-1; TRBD1 matches at 10 bases. The germline V gene encodes CDR1 SGHTA and CDR2 FQGNSA. This CDR3 contains 17 residues. Here the CDR3 reads CANSLVGGQGSNTEAFF. The DNA of the CDR3 is TGTGCCAACAGCTTAGTAGGGGGACAGGGGTCGAACACTGAAGCTTTCTTT. Complete variable domain (other parts from reference TRBV7-2 and TRBJ1-1): GAGVSQSPSNKVTEKGKDVELRCDPISGHTALYWYRQSLGQGLEFLIYFQGNSAPDKSGLPSDRFSAERTGGSVSTLTIQRTQQEDSAVYLCANSLVGGQGSNTEAFFGQGTRLTVV.

This clonotype was seen at least ten times. The rearrangement joins TRBV11-3 to TRBJ2-1; no definite D call. This CDR3 spans 11 amino acids. Germline CDR1 and CDR2: SGHNT and YENEEA. V lost 0 bases to trimming and J lost 10 bases, with 4 bases between them. As DNA, the CDR3 is TGTGCCAGCAGCTTAGAAAAAGAGCAGTTCTTC. Translation gives CASSLEKEQFF.

This clonotype has a count of ten or more. V usage is TRBV20-1 and J usage is TRBJ2-1; perhaps D is TRBD1 or TRBD2 (5 bases each). Germline values: CDR1 DFQATT, CDR2 SNEGSKA (reference sequence). This CDR3 spans 11 amino acids. The V gene lost 1 base and the J gene lost 9 bases, with 7 bases spanning the gap. CDR3: CSARGGSEQFF. The CDR3 region has the DNA TGCAGTGCTAGAGGGGGGAGTGAGCAGTTCTTC.

There are a few counts of this clonotype. Here the CDR3 reads CSASWADTQYF. The CDR3, as DNA: TGCAGTGCTAGCTGGGCAGATACGCAGTATTTT. The rearrangement uses TRBV20-1 and TRBJ2-3; D is undetermined. V lost 3 bases and J lost 4, with 5 bases in between. This CDR3 spans 11 amino acids. The germline CDR1 and CDR2 sequences are DFQATT and SNEGSKA (reference sequence).

This clonotype was detected many times. The V gene is TRBV25-1, the J gene TRBJ1-6; no definite D call. V lost 9 bases and J 7 bases, leaving 16 bases between the germline ends. Germline CDR1 MGHDK, CDR2 SYGVNS. The CDR3 totals 14 residues. For the CDR3, the DNA is TGTGCCAGTTGGATGGGTTTTGGCAATTCACCCCTCCACTTT. Translating gives CASWMGFGNSPLHF.

At least ten counts were recorded for this clonotype. The gene calls are TRBV28 and TRBJ2-7; D possibly uses TRBD1 or TRBD2 (5 bases each). The CDR3 is made up of 14 amino acids. Trimming shortened V by 9 bases and J by 0 bases, and 15 bases separated the two germline ends. Germline V gene data show CDR1 as MDHEN and CDR2 as SYDVKM. CDR3 in amino acids: CASQEGSFSYEQYF. The DNA of the CDR3 is TGTGCCAGTCAAGAGGGGAGCTTCTCCTACGAGCAGTACTTC.

This clonotype was seen a handful of times. Being one base from a much bigger clone, this may be a read error. The V call is TRBV5-6, the J call TRBJ2-3, with D unclear. This CDR3 spans 16 amino acids. Germline V gene data show CDR1 as SGHDT and CDR2 as YYEEEE. This CDR3 reads CASSLGQRVSTDTRYF. CDR3 DNA sequence: TGTGCCAGCAGCTTGGGGCAGAGAGTTAGCACAGATACGCGGTATTTT.

This clonotype was seen at least ten times. The V gene is TRBV7-2, the J gene TRBJ1-5; 9 nucleotides align to TRBD1. Unmatched junction bases numbered 7, after V lost 5 bases and J lost 2 bases. The CDR3 is 16 amino acids. The germline CDR1 and CDR2 sequences are SGHTA and FQGNSA. The CDR3 sequence is CASSLRQGDGNQPQHF. The DNA for the CDR3 is TGTGCCAGCAGCCTCCGACAGGGGGACGGCAATCAGCCCCAGCATTTT.

This clonotype has ten or more counts. The CDR3 is CASSIRTSGGGEQFF. The CDR3 region has the DNA TGTGCCAGCAGCATCCGGACTAGCGGGGGGGGTGAGCAGTTCTTC. The chain couples TRBV7-2 to TRBJ2-1; 15 nucleotides align to TRBD2. The germline V gene encodes CDR1 SGHTA and CDR2 FQGNSA. This CDR3 region has 15 residues. The V segment lost 5 bases and the J segment 9 bases; nucleotides outside the gene matches: 5.

This clonotype was observed at least ten times. The chain recombines TRBV5-1 with TRBJ1-2, with D hard to call. The CDR3 extends over 15 amino acids. CDR1 and CDR2 from the germline V gene are SGHRS and YFSETQ. The germline V and J ends were trimmed by 2 bases and 3 bases, with 14 bases remaining between them. This chain's CDR3 is CASSFLPNGDYGYTF. The CDR3 nucleotides are TGCGCCAGCAGCTTTCTTCCCAACGGGGACTATGGCTACACCTTC.

The genes are TRBV7-2 and TRBJ2-2, with 9 positions matching TRBD1. Per the germline V gene, CDR1 is SGHTA and CDR2 is FQGNSA. The CDR3 runs 21 residues. Trimming at V came to 2 bases and at J to 0 bases, leaving 16 bases not matched to a gene. As DNA, the CDR3 is TGTGCCAGCAGCTTACGCACAAAGGTGGACAGGGGCAAAACGAACACCGGGGAGCTGTTTTTT. This sequence encodes CASSLRTKVDRGKTNTGELFF. Filled out from reference TRBV7-2 and TRBJ2-2, the complete variable domain reads GAGVSQSPSNKVTEKGKDVELRCDPISGHTALYWYRQSLGQGLEFLIYFQGNSAPDKSGLPSDRFSAERTGGSVSTLTIQRTQQEDSAVYLCASSLRTKVDRGKTNTGELFFGEGSRLTVL.

As concerns this clonotype: This could be a read error, since a much larger clone is one nucleotide away. This chain uses TRBV21-1 with TRBJ2-1; the DNA was not used to check the table's D call, TRBD1. TRBV21-1 is deemed a pseudogene. The CDR3 sequence is 16 residues long. The CDR3 region has the DNA TGTGCCGGCAGCAAAGAAGTAGTGGACAAACTGGATGAGCAGTTCTTC. Protein sequence: CAGSKEVVDKLDEQFF.

The genes are TRBV6-5 and TRBJ2-7; either TRBD1 or TRBD2 may fit D (7 bases each). The CDR3 length is 15 residues. Germline V CDR1 and CDR2: MNHEY, SVGAGI. Trimming cost V 2 bases and J 2 bases, with 13 bases left between them. The CDR3 spells CASSYGRGPAYEQYF. The CDR3 DNA reads as TGTGCCAGCAGTTACGGGAGGGGGCCCGCCTACGAGCAGTACTTC.

The table lists this clonotype with a count of one. A clone one base away is much larger, so this may be a read error. The J gene is TRBJ2-7, the V gene TRBV27; D remains unclear. The V and J ends lost 5 bases and 6 bases respectively, with 20 bases between them. The CDR3 contains 15 residues. Germline V gene sequence: CDR1 MNHEY, CDR2 SMNVEV (reference sequence). The CDR3 protein is CASSPPRTAGGEQYF. The CDR3 DNA reads as TGTGCCAGCAGTCCCCCCAGGACGGCAGGCGGCGAGCAGTACTTC.

V gene TRBV30 combines with J gene TRBJ1-5; TRBD1 matches 7 bases. Trimming removed 0 bases from V and 6 bases from J; junction bases left unmatched: 8. CDR1 and CDR2 (germline): GTSNPN, SVGIG (reference sequence). This CDR3 contains 15 residues. The CDR3 region has the DNA TGTGCCTGGAGTGTACAAAAAGGGGGCGGTCAGCCCCAGCATTTT. This codes for CAWSVQKGGGQPQHF.

This clonotype has more than one count but fewer than ten. The chain combines TRBV27 with TRBJ1-2, with a tentative D call TRBD1 (6 bases). V dropped 3 bases and J dropped 0 bases, with 11 bases sitting between them. This CDR3 has 15 amino acids. CDR1 MNHEY and CDR2 SMNVEV come from the germline V gene (reference sequence). CDR3 region: CASSLNNRANYGYTF. DNA of the CDR3: TGTGCCAGCAGTTTGAACAACAGGGCTAACTATGGCTACACCTTC.

The V gene is TRBV9, the J gene TRBJ2-2; unclear D gene. Germline V gives CDR1 SGDLS, CDR2 YYNGEE. This CDR3 spans 15 amino acids. The V end was cut by 1 base, the J end by 3 bases, with 10 bases between. The CDR3: CASSVNSRDTGELFF. Written as DNA, the CDR3 is TGTGCCAGCAGCGTAAACAGTCGGGACACCGGGGAGCTGTTTTTT.

This clonotype came up many times. V and J are TRBV7-2 and TRBJ2-4, with D possibly being TRBD2 (5 bases). The germline V gene has CDR1 SGHTA and CDR2 FQGNSA. The CDR3 extends over 15 amino acids. The ends were cut back, 1 base at V and 6 bases at J, with 13 bases in the middle. The CDR3 DNA reads TGTGCCAGCAGCTTAGGTCGTCCTAGCACAAACATTCAGTACTTC. This translates into CASSLGRPSTNIQYF.

This clonotype was seen at least ten times. The chain recombines TRBV12-3 or TRBV12-4 with TRBJ2-5; TRBD2 aligns across 7 bases. This CDR3 region has 14 residues. Trimming at V came to 5 bases and at J to 4 bases, leaving 7 bases not matched to a gene. The CDR3 here is CASSASGGGETQYF. The CDR3 coding sequence is TGTGCCAGCAGTGCTAGCGGTGGGGGAGAGACCCAGTACTTC.